This T cell receptor beta chain was recovered during a study of T cell responses to AZD1222 COVID-19 vaccine (dated by TCRdb to the early 2020s). Notes on the research overall: TCR sequencing was performed for some 250 trial participants, of whom 200 to 220 were given two doses of AZD1222 and around 26 were given two doses of MenACWY control vaccine. Enrollment into the trials was organized by age into subgroups of 18-55, 56-69 and 70-plus years, and those subgroups contained about 160, 30 and 59 TCR-sequenced participants, respectively.

What the time point label conveys for this sample: about 28 days (+/-7) after the second vaccine dose. AZD1222 recipients whose second dose came at about 4 weeks and those whose second dose came at about 12 weeks were combined into one group, since spike-specific TCR depth and breadth did not differ between the two schedules. The vaccinee samples were drawn from two UK trials, COV001 and COV002, one of which was a single-blind randomized controlled phase 2/3 trial testing AZD1222 (ChAdOx1 nCoV-19) in healthy adults. For TCRbeta chain sequencing, PBMC samples were collected from trial participants at day 0 and at day 28 after the second dose. Points on this clone: Its antigen remains undetermined. The sample holds no much larger clone one base away, and base qualities are not on file.

The CDR3 regions of human TCRbeta chains were analyzed by immunosequencing. The paper's processing steps were these. Repertoire TCRs were checked for matches against a reference library of SARS-CoV-2-specific TCRs that had been generated using the MIRA antigen-specificity platform. Breadth meant the fraction of unique TCRs that were SARS-CoV-2-associated, whereas depth meant the fraction of total T cells that were SARS-CoV-2-associated. Using the MIRA data, each spike-specific TCR was mapped to the spike region that the TCR reacts to and placed in a CD4 or CD8 class. Log10-transformed breadth and depth values were compared by one-way ANOVA with Sidak's multiple comparisons tests. In TCRdb, the immuneACCESS table is reduced to in-frame sequences with V and J assigned. These tables do not hold every clone; where another copy was compared, an unresolved V gene accounts for under half, and the others remain unexplained. The DNA was the basis for D and trimming; V, J and clone size are from that table. For this sample the table gives about 270,000 clones, of which 90% to 95% were detected only once. The ten biggest clones cover 0.5% to 0.65% of the sample.

What the research found in general, with its limitations: The 56-69-year group was small, and its depth increase did not reach significance, likely because of low power. Because no samples from the day 14 peak response were available, repertoires could be characterized only after the peak T cell response. Epitopes outside the regions mutated in the B.1.351 and B.1.1.7 variants were reportedly recognized by nearly half of the unique spike-specific TCRs. Participants were mostly white British and included more females than males, and it was suggested by the authors that clonal diversity may have been underestimated. Only a handful of AZD1222 recipients were SARS-CoV-2 seropositive at baseline, limiting conclusions about previously exposed vaccinees. Vaccine-associated CD4 TCRs spanned the whole spike protein, with dominant responses in regions 160-218 and 743-854. After two AZD1222 doses, spike-specific TCR breadth and depth were significantly higher than at day 0 and than in MenACWY recipients.

Here the sequenced sample was peripheral blood, taken 28 days after the second AZD1222 dose. The clonotype originates from an adult who received the AZD1222 COVID-19 vaccine.

The CDR3 in this case is CASSAAGKANEQFF. The bases are TGTGCCAGCAGCGCAGCGGGCAAGGCTAATGAGCAGTTCTTC. The sequence is built from TRBV9 and TRBJ2-1; tentative D gene TRBD2, with 6 bases matching. The CDR3 holds 14 amino acids from the cysteine to the phenylalanine. Kept here is only the CDR3 DNA, which spans 42 bases and is read in frame from base 1. The germline V gene encodes CDR1 SGDLS and CDR2 YYNGEE. A distance of 14 bases separates the germline ends of V and J, which lose 3 bases and 7 bases respectively.